This T cell receptor beta chain was identified during a study of blood T cells in healthy people across ages. Comment on this clonotype: Its antigen is not identified.

Points from the study as a whole: It was not known whether donors were CMV positive (a possible confounder of expanded clonotype changes).

V lost 0 bases to trimming and J lost 4 bases, with 16 bases between them. This CDR3 has 15 amino acids. Germline V gene sequence: CDR1 DFQATT, CDR2 SNEGSKA (reference sequence). For the second PCR, which ran for roughly 6 to 11 cycles, a sample-barcoded 5' primer and a J-beta primer mix were used. TCRdb passed the 5' RACE reads through MiXCR, listing each CDR3 protein once. This sample carries about 1.6 million distinct CDR3 sequences, almost 35% of them seen once, and the ten largest clones take about 11%. Whenever a sample was processed, at least 6.5 million PBMCs were isolated. This rearrangement joins TRBV20-1 to TRBJ2-7, with D unclear. The specimen was blood. This sequence was found in a woman in her 30s in good health. CDR3 region: CSARDLALSPYEQYF. The CDR3 DNA follows: TGCAGTGCTAGAGATCTCGCGTTAAGTCCTTACGAGCAGTACTTC.